One and the same sample provided the 10 T cell receptor beta chains below, sequenced in a study of cytomegalovirus exposure and HLA in healthy donors. Primers included in the PCR were 60 Vbeta and 13 Jbeta primers. Assay used: immunoSEQ multiplex PCR; TCRdb lists only in-frame clones, some missing. Of about 180,000 clones in the sample, approximately 82% were seen once. The sample consisted of PBMCs. The source is a girl under 10 years old in good health and CMV-seropositive.

This chain uses TRBV19 with TRBJ1-2, with unresolved D. The V gene's germline CDR1 is LNHDA and CDR2 SQIVND (reference sequence). The CDR3 sequence is 14 residues long. V lost 1 base, J lost 6 bases, and 12 bases lay in between. DNA for the CDR3: TGTGCCAGTAGTATAGGTCTAAATACCGATGGCTACACCTTC. It is translated as CASSIGLNTDGYTF.

The chain has TRBV10-3 and TRBJ2-3, with 11 positions matching TRBD2. The CDR3 covers 15 residues. Germline V gene data show CDR1 as ENHRY and CDR2 as SYGVKD. Unmatched junction bases numbered 4, after V lost 6 bases and J lost 2 bases. Here the CDR3 DNA reads TGTGCCATCAGAAAACTAGCGGGGGTCACAGATACGCAGTATTTT. This translates into CAIRKLAGVTDTQYF.

The chain combines TRBV30 with TRBJ1-5, with D unclear. Germline assignment: CDR1 GTSNPN and CDR2 SVGIG (reference sequence). Trimming pared 0 bases from V and 7 bases from J, leaving 13 bases between. The CDR3 is 14 residues long. The CDR3 coding sequence is TGTGCCTGGAGTGTTGTCGAGGGTGGCCAGCCCCAGCATTTT. Amino acids: CAWSVVEGGQPQHF.

V usage is TRBV5-6 and J usage is TRBJ2-4; D perhaps matches TRBD1 (6 bases). This CDR3 region has 13 residues. Germline assignment: CDR1 SGHDT and CDR2 YYEEEE. V lost 3 bases to trimming and J lost 8 bases, with 12 bases between them. CDR3 nucleotide sequence: TGTGCCAGCAGCTCCAGGGGCGCAGACATTCAGTACTTC. Translating it yields CASSSRGADIQYF.

J is TRBJ2-3 and V is TRBV6-1, with D possibly TRBD1 on 5 matching bases. The germline V and J ends were trimmed by 1 base and 2 bases, with 13 bases remaining between them. Germline V CDR1 and CDR2: MNHNS, SASEGT. The CDR3 has 16 amino acids. DNA for the CDR3: TGTGCCAGCAGTGAAGGTCTCTGGGGCCTCACAGATACGCAGTATTTT. Amino acids: CASSEGLWGLTDTQYF.

The V and J genes are TRBV10-2 and TRBJ1-5; 10 bases line up with TRBD1. Trimming took 3 bases from V and 0 from J; bases not matched to a gene: 17. This CDR3 has 21 amino acids. From germline, CDR1 is WSHSY and CDR2 SAAADI. CDR3 bases: TGCGCCAGCAGTGATTTCTTGGGTGGACAGGGGGTCCGTCATAGCAATCAGCCCCAGCATTTT. It translates to CASSDFLGGQGVRHSNQPQHF.

This clone was seen only a few times. The gene calls are TRBV29-1 and TRBJ2-7; 8 nucleotides align to TRBD1. Per the germline V gene, CDR1 is SQVTM and CDR2 is ANQGSEA. V shed 0 bases, J shed 2 bases, and the junction held 0 bases outside the gene matches. CDR3 size: 13 residues. Here the CDR3 DNA reads TGCAGCGTTGAAGAGACAGGGGCCTACGAGCAGTACTTC. Its translation is CSVEETGAYEQYF.

The rearrangement uses TRBV9 and TRBJ1-4; the D gene is possibly TRBD1 (5 bases). CDR1 and CDR2 from the germline V gene are SGDLS and YYNGEE. V lost 4 bases, J lost 8 bases, and 15 bases lay in between. This CDR3 comprises 14 residues. This chain's CDR3 is CASSPRGGNEKLFF. The DNA for the CDR3 is TGTGCCAGCAGCCCTCGTGGGGGGAACGAAAAACTGTTTTTT.

V gene TRBV2 combines with J gene TRBJ2-1; 8 nucleotides agree with TRBD2. From germline, CDR1 is SNHLY and CDR2 FYNNEI. The CDR3 covers 15 residues. V gave up 5 bases and J gave up 4 bases; unmatched junction bases: 7. CDR3 in DNA: TGTGCCAGCAGTCGAACTAGCGGACCTTACAATGAGCAGTTCTTC. Encoded protein: CASSRTSGPYNEQFF.

This chain connects TRBV12-5 to TRBJ2-7; 8 bases agree with TRBD1. The V segment lost 6 bases and the J segment 3 bases; nucleotides outside the gene matches: 13. Germline V gene lookup returns CDR1 LGHNT and CDR2 FRNRAP. The CDR3 has 16 amino acids. The CDR3 here is CASGPLISGTGYEQYF. The CDR3 DNA sequence: TGTGCTAGTGGACCTCTTATTTCCGGGACAGGCTACGAGCAGTACTTC.